The 4 T cell receptor beta chains presented below share a single source sample, sequenced in a study of identical twins. One entry per CDR3 protein results from TCRdb running MiXCR on the 5' RACE reads. The profile shows approximately 600,000 distinct CDR3 sequences, just over 7% of them singletons. The same data also contributed to another study, on yellow fever vaccine responses in identical twins.

The sample was PBMCs. These receptors came from a young woman in good health.

This clonotype came up a few times. The chain couples TRBV20-1 to TRBJ2-1; TRBD2 is a possible D gene (6 bases). CDR3 length: 15 amino acids. In germline, CDR1 is DFQATT, CDR2 SNEGSKA (reference sequence). V lost 2 bases and J 6 bases, leaving 17 bases between the germline ends. The CDR3 protein is CSARSPGVLVNEQFF. CDR3 bases: TGCAGTGCTAGATCCCCGGGGGTTTTGGTCAATGAGCAGTTCTTC.

The chain joins TRBV2 to TRBJ2-2, with D tentatively TRBD1 or TRBD2 (5 bases each). Germline loops: CDR1 SNHLY, CDR2 FYNNEI. The length of the CDR3 is 15 residues. With 6 bases removed from V and 0 bases from J, the gap between germline ends came to 11 bases. The CDR3 DNA follows: TGTGCCAGCAGGAGGCAGGGACCGAACACCGGGGAGCTGTTTTTT. It encodes CASRRQGPNTGELFF. Full variable domain (remainder filled in from reference TRBV2 and TRBJ2-2): EPEVTQTPSHQVTQMGQEVILRCVPISNHLYFYWYRQILGQKVEFLVSFYNNEISEKSEIFDDQFSVERPDGSNFTLKIRSTKLEDSAMYFCASRRQGPNTGELFFGEGSRLTVL.

The V call is TRBV11-2, the J call TRBJ2-5, with a weak D call TRBD2 (5 bases). This CDR3 region has 13 residues. The V gene lost 5 bases and the J gene lost 3 bases, with 10 bases spanning the gap. CDR1 is SGHAT, CDR2 FQNNGV, per germline. CDR3: CASSTWGEETQYF. The CDR3, as DNA: TGTGCCAGCAGCACATGGGGAGAAGAGACCCAGTACTTC.

Only a few counts were recorded for this clonotype. This chain uses TRBV25-1 with TRBJ2-3; 8 bases line up with TRBD2. The CDR3 consists of 15 residues. Trimming removed 4 bases from V and 5 bases from J; junction bases left unmatched: 8. CDR1 and CDR2 (germline): MGHDK, SYGVNS. CDR3: CASSGESGRGDTQYF. The CDR3 bases are TGTGCCAGCAGTGGTGAGAGCGGGAGAGGAGATACGCAGTATTTT.